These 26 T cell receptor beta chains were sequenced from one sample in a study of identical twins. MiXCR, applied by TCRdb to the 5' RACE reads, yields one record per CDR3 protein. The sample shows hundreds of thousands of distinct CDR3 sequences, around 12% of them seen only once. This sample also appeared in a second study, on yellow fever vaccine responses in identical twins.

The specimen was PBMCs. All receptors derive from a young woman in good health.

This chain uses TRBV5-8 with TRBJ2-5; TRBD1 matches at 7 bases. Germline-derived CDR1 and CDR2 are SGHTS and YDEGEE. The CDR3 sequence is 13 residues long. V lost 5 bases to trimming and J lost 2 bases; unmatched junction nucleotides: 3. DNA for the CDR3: TGTGCCAGCAGAGGGGACAGACAAGAGACCCAGTACTTC. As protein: CASRGDRQETQYF.

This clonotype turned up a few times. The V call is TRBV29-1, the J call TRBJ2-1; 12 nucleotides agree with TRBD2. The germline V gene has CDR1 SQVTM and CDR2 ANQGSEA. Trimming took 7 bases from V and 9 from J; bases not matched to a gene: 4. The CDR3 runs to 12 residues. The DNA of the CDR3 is TGCAGCGGGACTAGCGGGACTAGTGAGCAGTTCTTC. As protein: CSGTSGTSEQFF.

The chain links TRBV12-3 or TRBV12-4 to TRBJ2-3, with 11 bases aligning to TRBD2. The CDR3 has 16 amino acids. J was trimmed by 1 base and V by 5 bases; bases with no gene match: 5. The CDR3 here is CASSQLAGEGTDTQYF. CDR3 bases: TGTGCCAGCAGTCAACTAGCGGGAGAGGGCACAGATACGCAGTATTTT.

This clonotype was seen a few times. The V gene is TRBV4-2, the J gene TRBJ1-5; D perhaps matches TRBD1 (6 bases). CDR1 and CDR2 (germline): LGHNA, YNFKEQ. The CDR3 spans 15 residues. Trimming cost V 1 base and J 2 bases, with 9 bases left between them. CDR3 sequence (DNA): TGTGCCAGCAGCCAAGTAAACAGGGGCAATCAGCCCCAGCATTTT. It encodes CASSQVNRGNQPQHF.

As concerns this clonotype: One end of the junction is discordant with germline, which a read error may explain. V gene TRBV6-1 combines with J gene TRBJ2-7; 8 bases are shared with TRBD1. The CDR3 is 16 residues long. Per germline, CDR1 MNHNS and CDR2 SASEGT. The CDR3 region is CASSVIQGERNYVQYF. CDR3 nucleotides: TGTGCCAGCAGTGTCATACAGGGGGAACGAAACTACGTGCAGTACTTC.

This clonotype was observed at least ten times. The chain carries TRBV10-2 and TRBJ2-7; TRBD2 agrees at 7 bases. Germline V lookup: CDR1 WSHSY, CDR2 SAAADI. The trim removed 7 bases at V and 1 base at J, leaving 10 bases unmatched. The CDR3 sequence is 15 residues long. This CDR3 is CASTVGGYLSYEQYF. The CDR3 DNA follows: TGCGCCAGCACGGTCGGGGGGTACCTTTCCTACGAGCAGTACTTC.

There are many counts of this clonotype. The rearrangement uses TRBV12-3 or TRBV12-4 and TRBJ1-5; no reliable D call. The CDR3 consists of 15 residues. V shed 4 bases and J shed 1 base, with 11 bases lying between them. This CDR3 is CASSSGRGSNQPQHF. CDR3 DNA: TGTGCCAGCAGTTCCGGACGAGGGAGCAATCAGCCCCAGCATTTT.

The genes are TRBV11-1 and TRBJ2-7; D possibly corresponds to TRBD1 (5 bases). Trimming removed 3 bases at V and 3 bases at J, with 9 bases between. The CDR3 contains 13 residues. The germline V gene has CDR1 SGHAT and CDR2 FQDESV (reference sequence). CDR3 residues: CASSLDTVYEQYF. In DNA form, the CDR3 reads TGTGCCAGCAGCTTGGACACTGTCTACGAGCAGTACTTC.

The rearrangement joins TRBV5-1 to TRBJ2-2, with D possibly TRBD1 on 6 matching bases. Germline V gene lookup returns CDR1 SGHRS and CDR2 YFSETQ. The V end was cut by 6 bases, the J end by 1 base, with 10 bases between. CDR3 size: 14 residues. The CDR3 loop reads CASTNRENTGELFF. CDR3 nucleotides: TGCGCCAGCACAAACAGGGAGAACACCGGGGAGCTGTTTTTT.

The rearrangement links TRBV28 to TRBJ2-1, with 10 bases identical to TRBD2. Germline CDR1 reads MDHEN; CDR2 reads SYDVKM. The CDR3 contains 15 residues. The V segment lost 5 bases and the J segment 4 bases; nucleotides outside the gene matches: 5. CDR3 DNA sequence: TGTGCCAGCAGTGAGAGCGGGGGGGAGTACAATGAGCAGTTCTTC. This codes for CASSESGGEYNEQFF.

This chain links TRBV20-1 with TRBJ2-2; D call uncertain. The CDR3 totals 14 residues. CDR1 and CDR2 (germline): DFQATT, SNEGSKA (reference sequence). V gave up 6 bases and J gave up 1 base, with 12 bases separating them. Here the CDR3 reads CSAPFGRNTGELFF. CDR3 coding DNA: TGCAGTGCCCCCTTTGGCAGGAACACCGGGGAGCTGTTTTTT.

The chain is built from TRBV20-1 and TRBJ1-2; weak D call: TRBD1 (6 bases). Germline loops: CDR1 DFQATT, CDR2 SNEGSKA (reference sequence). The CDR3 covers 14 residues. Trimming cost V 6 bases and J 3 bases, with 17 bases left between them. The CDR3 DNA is TGCAGTGCCCCACAGTCGGGGGCTTACTATGGCTACACCTTC. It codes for CSAPQSGAYYGYTF.

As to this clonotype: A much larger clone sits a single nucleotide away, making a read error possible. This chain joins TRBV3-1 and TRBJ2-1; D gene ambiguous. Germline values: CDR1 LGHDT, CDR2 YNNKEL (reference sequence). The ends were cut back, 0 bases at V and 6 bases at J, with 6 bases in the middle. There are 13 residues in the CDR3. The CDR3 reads CASSQDSRNEQFF. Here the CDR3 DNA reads TGTGCCAGCAGCCAAGATTCCCGCAATGAGCAGTTCTTC.

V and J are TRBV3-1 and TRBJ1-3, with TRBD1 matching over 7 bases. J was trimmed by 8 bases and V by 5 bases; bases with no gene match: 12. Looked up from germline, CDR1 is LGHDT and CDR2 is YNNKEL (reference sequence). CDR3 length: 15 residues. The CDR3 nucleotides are TGTGCCAGCAGCTCGCGGACAGGTACGAGGGACACCATATATTTT. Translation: CASSSRTGTRDTIYF.

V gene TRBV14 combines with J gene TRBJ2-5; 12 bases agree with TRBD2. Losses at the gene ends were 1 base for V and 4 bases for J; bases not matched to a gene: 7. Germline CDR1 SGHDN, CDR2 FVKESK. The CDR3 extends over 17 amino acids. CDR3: CASSQGGGLAGRETQYF. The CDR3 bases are TGTGCCAGCAGCCAAGGGGGCGGACTAGCGGGGAGAGAGACCCAGTACTTC.

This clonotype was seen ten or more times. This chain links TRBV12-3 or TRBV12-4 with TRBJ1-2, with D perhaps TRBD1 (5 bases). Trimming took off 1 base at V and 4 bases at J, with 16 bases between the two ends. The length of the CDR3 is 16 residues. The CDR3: CASSLDPSGRLYGYTF. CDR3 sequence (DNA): TGTGCCAGCAGTTTAGACCCCTCGGGACGGCTCTATGGCTACACCTTC.

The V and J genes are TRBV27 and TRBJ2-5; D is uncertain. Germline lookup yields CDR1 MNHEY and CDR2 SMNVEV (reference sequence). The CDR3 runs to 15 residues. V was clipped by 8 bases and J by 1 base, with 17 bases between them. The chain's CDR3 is CASSKDSKFQETQYF. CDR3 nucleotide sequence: TGTGCCAGCTCAAAGGATTCGAAATTCCAAGAGACCCAGTACTTC.

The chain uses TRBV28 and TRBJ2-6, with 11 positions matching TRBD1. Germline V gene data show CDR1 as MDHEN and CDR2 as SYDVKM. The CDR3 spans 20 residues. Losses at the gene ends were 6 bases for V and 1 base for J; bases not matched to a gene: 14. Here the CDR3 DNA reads TGTGCCAGCAGCAGTTTTGGGACAGGGGGGGTCCTATCTGGGGCCAACGTCCTGACTTTC. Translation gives CASSSFGTGGVLSGANVLTF.

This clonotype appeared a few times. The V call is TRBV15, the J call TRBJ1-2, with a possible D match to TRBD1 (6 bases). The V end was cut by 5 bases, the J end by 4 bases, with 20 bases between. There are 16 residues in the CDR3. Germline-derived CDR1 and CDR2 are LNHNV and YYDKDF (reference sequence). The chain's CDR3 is CATSGPSGGGGYGYTF. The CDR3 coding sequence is TGTGCCACCAGCGGGCCGAGTGGGGGCGGAGGCTATGGCTACACCTTC.

CDR3 loop: CASSPISGVYVEQYF. CDR3 DNA: TGTGCCAGCAGCCCCATTAGCGGGGTGTACGTGGAGCAGTACTTC. The V gene is TRBV7-2, the J gene TRBJ2-7; TRBD2 matches 8 bases. This CDR3 has 15 amino acids. Trimming removed 5 bases from V and 7 bases from J; junction bases left unmatched: 13. Germline V CDR1 and CDR2: SGHTA, FQGNSA.

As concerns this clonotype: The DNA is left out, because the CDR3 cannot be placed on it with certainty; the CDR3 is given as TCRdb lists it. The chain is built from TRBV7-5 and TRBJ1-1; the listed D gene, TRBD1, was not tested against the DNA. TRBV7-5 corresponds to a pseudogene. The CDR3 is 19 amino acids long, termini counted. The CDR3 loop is CISVSNLDLPRVFTTEAFF.

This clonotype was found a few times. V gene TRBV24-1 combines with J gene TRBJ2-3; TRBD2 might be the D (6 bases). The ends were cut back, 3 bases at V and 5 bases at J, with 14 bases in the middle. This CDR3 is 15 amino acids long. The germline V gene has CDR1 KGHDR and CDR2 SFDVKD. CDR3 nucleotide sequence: TGTGCCACCAGTGATCGACGCGGGGAGAAAGATACGCAGTATTTT. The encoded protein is CATSDRRGEKDTQYF.

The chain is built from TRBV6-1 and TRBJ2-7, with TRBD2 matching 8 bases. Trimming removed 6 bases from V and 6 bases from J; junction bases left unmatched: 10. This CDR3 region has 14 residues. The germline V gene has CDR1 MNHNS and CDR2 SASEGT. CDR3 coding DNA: TGTGCCAGCAGCCCCCGAGCGGGGGCAAGCGAGCAGTACTTC. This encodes CASSPRAGASEQYF.

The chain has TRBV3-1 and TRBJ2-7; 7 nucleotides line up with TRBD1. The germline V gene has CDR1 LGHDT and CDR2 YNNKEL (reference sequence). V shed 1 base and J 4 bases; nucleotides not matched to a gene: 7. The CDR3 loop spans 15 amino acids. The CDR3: CASSQAQGVEYEQYF. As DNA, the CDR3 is TGTGCCAGCAGCCAAGCTCAGGGGGTAGAGTACGAGCAGTACTTC.

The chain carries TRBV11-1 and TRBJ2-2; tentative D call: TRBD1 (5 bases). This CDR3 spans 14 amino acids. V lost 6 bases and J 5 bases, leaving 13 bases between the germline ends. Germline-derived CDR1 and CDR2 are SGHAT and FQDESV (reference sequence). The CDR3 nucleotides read TGTGCCAGCAGAACTCAGGGCTTTACCGGGGAGCTGTTTTTT. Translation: CASRTQGFTGELFF.

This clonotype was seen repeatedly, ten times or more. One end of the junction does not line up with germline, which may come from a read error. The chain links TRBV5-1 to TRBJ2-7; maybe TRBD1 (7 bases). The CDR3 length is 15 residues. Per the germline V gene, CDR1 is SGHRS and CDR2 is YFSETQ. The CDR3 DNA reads TGTGCCAGCAGTTTAGGGGGGACAGTCTCCTACGAGCAGTACTTC. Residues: CASSLGGTVSYEQYF. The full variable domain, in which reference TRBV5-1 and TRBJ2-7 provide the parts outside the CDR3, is KAGVTQTPRYLIKTRGQQVTLSCSPISGHRSVSWYQQTPGQGLQFLFEYFSETQRNKGNFPGRFSGRQFSNSRSEMNVSTLELGDSALYLCASSLGGTVSYEQYFGPGTRLTVT.